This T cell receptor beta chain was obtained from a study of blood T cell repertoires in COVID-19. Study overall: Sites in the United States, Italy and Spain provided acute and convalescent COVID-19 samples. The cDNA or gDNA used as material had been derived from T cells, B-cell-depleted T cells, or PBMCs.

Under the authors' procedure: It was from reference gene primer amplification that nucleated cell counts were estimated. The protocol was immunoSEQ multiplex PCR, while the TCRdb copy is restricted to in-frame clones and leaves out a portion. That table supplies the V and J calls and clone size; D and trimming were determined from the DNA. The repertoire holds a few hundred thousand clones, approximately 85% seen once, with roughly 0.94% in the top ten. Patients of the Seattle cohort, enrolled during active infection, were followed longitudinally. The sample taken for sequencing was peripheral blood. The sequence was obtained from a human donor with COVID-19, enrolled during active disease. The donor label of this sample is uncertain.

CDR3 nucleotide sequence: TGCGCCAGCAGTGAGTCGGGGGGGCAGTATTTT. Encoded protein: CASSESGGQYF. This sequence joins TRBV10-2 and TRBJ2-3; the D gene is possibly TRBD2 (6 bases). The V gene's germline CDR1 is WSHSY and CDR2 SAAADI. CDR3 length: 11 residues. The V and J ends lost 0 bases and 11 bases respectively, with 6 bases between them.